The rows below give T cell receptor beta chains drawn from one sample of a study of cytomegalovirus exposure and HLA in healthy donors. Measured with immunoSEQ multiplex PCR; TCRdb has only the in-frame clones, and not every one. This table holds approximately 150,000 clones, roughly 70% found once. The source material was PBMCs. The receptor set was obtained from a male donor in good health and CMV-seronegative. CDR3s include the opening cysteine and the closing phenylalanine or tryptophan. D genes are given only for firm matches. Only part of the rows carry a size: once, few, many, or a class if the clone is expanded.

J gene | D gene | V gene | clone size | CDR3 protein | CDR3 DNA
TRBJ1-5 | . | TRBV18 | . | CASSPAGLQPQHF | TGTGCCAGCTCACCAGCGGGGTTGCAGCCCCAGCATTTT
TRBJ2-5 | TRBD2 | TRBV4-2 | . | CASSQDSGGGGETQYF | TGTGCCAGCAGCCAAGATTCGGGCGGGGGGGGCGAGACCCAGTACTTC
TRBJ2-2 | TRBD2 | TRBV6-4 | . | CASSDSAGSGAGELFF | TGTGCCAGCAGTGACTCGGCAGGGAGCGGGGCCGGGGAGCTGTTTTTT
TRBJ1-3 | . | TRBV10-3 | . | CAISARGPGNTIYF | TGTGCCATCAGTGCCAGGGGCCCTGGAAACACCATATATTTT
TRBJ1-1 | . | TRBV28 | . | CASSSGTMNTEAFF | TGTGCCAGCAGTTCGGGGACTATGAACACTGAAGCTTTCTTT
TRBJ2-1 | TRBD1 | TRBV28 | once | CASGGRDRVYNEQFF | TGTGCCAGCGGTGGAAGGGACAGGGTTTACAATGAGCAGTTCTTC
TRBJ1-2 | TRBD1 | TRBV18 | . | CASSPLPGQGDGYTF | TGTGCCAGCTCACCACTCCCGGGACAGGGGGACGGCTACACCTTC
TRBJ1-2 | TRBD1 | TRBV6-1 | . | CASSVLMTGGNYGYTF | TGTGCCAGCAGTGTATTAATGACAGGGGGCAACTATGGCTACACCTTC
TRBJ2-2 | TRBD1 | TRBV7-2 | once | CASSFGQVNTGELFF | TGTGCCAGCAGCTTTGGACAGGTGAACACCGGGGAGCTGTTTTTT
TRBJ1-6 | TRBD1 | TRBV27 | few | CASSLGQGWAPLHF | TGTGCCAGCAGTCTCGGACAGGGCTGGGCACCCCTCCACTTT
TRBJ1-1 | . | TRBV18 | . | CASSPGQGFITEAFF | TGTGCCAGCTCACCCGGTCAGGGTTTCATCACTGAAGCTTTCTTT
TRBJ1-4 | TRBD1 | TRBV11-2 | . | CASSLAAGGWYEKLFF | TGTGCCAGCAGCTTAGCAGCAGGGGGGTGGTATGAAAAACTGTTTTTT
TRBJ2-1 | TRBD2 | TRBV11-2 | . | CASSTRLAAYNEQFF | TGTGCCAGCAGCACACGACTAGCGGCTTACAATGAGCAGTTCTTC
TRBJ2-3 | . | TRBV30 | . | CAWSVLGRTDTQYF | TGTGCCTGGAGTGTACTTGGGCGCACAGATACGCAGTATTTT
TRBJ1-6 | . | TRBV6-7 | . | CASSYSPAGRPYNSPLHF | TGTGCCAGCAGTTACTCGCCTGCGGGGCGCCCCTATAATTCACCCCTCCACTTT
TRBJ1-3 | . | TRBV7-2 | . | CASSYTLRGQDTIYF | TGTGCCAGCAGCTACACTCTCAGGGGACAAGACACCATATATTTT
TRBJ2-2 | TRBD2 | TRBV6-4 | . | CASGTSGTGELFF | TGTGCCAGCGGGACTAGCGGGACCGGGGAGCTGTTTTTT
TRBJ2-1 | . | TRBV7-2 | . | CASSRTSDEQFF | TGTGCCAGCAGCCGGACTTCCGATGAGCAGTTCTTC
TRBJ2-5 | TRBD1 | TRBV9 | . | CASSPESGGSETQYF | TGTGCCAGCAGCCCAGAGTCAGGGGGCTCAGAGACCCAGTACTTC
TRBJ2-3 | TRBD2 | TRBV9 | few | CASSVLAGGTDTQYF | TGTGCCAGCAGCGTATTAGCGGGGGGCACAGATACGCAGTATTTT
TRBJ1-4 | . | TRBV2 | . | CASSERYYLGKLFF | TGTGCCAGCAGTGAAAGGTACTACCTGGGAAAACTGTTTTTT
TRBJ1-3 | TRBD1 | TRBV5-4 | . | CASSLGDRDRNTIYF | TGTGCCAGCAGCTTGGGGGACAGGGATAGAAACACCATATATTTT
TRBJ1-2 | TRBD1 | TRBV10-3 | . | CAISREGRGINYGYTF | TGTGCCATTTCCCGGGAAGGCAGGGGGATAAACTATGGCTACACCTTC
TRBJ1-2 | . | TRBV28 | . | CAGRHNRANYGYTF | TGTGCCGGCAGGCACAACAGGGCTAACTATGGCTACACCTTC
TRBJ2-7 | . | TRBV28 | . | CASSLPQAYEGQYF | TGTGCCAGCAGTTTACCACAGGCCTACGAAGGGCAGTACTTC
TRBJ2-7 | TRBD1 | TRBV9 | once | CASSVGQGADEQYF | TGTGCCAGCAGCGTAGGTCAGGGGGCGGACGAGCAGTACTTC
TRBJ2-3 | . | TRBV9 | . | CASAMGGWDTADTQYF | TGTGCCAGTGCGATGGGTGGGTGGGACACGGCAGATACGCAGTATTTT
TRBJ1-6 | TRBD1 | TRBV27 | . | CASSLDRDFSPLHF | TGTGCCAGCAGTCTGGACAGGGATTTTTCACCCCTCCACTTT
TRBJ2-1 | TRBD2 | TRBV5-1 | . | CASSGGGGGGNEQFF | TGCGCCAGCAGCGGCGGGGGGGGTGGGGGTAATGAGCAGTTCTTC
TRBJ1-1 | . | TRBV5-4 | once | CASSSGSLMNTEAFF | TGTGCCAGCAGCTCCGGTTCGCTCATGAACACTGAAGCTTTCTTT
TRBJ2-1 | . | TRBV5-4 | . | CASSLMRSSSYNEQFF | TGTGCCAGCAGCTTGATGAGATCGAGCTCCTACAATGAGCAGTTCTTC
TRBJ1-1 | . | TRBV28 | . | CASSLGGARAFSTEAFF | TGTGCCAGCAGTTTAGGAGGGGCCCGAGCTTTTAGCACTGAAGCTTTCTTT
TRBJ2-5 | TRBD2 | TRBV6-1 | once | CASGGLAGGWETQYF | TGTGCCAGCGGGGGACTAGCGGGGGGATGGGAGACCCAGTACTTC
TRBJ2-2 | TRBD2 | TRBV7-2 | . | CASSLFGRRTGELFF | TGTGCCAGCAGCTTATTCGGGAGGCGAACCGGGGAGCTGTTTTTT
TRBJ1-5 | TRBD1 | TRBV2 | once | CASSGGTDNQPQHF | TGTGCCAGCAGTGGGGGGACAGACAATCAGCCCCAGCATTTT
TRBJ1-3 | . | TRBV6-5 | once | CASSYSPSRDGNTIYF | TGTGCCAGCAGTTACTCCCCCAGCAGGGATGGAAACACCATATATTTT
TRBJ1-5 | TRBD1 | TRBV19 | . | CASSISGTVDQPQHF | TGTGCCAGTAGTATTTCTGGGACAGTAGATCAGCCCCAGCATTTT
TRBJ1-4 | . | TRBV28 | . | CASSPILDTKKLFF | TGTGCCAGCAGCCCGATCTTGGACACAAAAAAACTGTTTTTT
TRBJ1-1 | . | TRBV19 | once | CASSMTGGSTEAFF | TGTGCCAGTAGTATGACAGGCGGTAGCACTGAAGCTTTCTTT
TRBJ2-7 | TRBD2 | TRBV5-1 | . | CASSPLAGESYEQYF | TGCGCCAGCAGCCCACTAGCGGGGGAGTCCTACGAGCAGTACTTC
TRBJ2-5 | TRBD2 | TRBV7-2 | few | CASTVSGSEGETQYF | TGTGCCAGCACCGTTAGCGGGAGCGAGGGAGAGACCCAGTACTTC
TRBJ2-5 | TRBD2 | TRBV30 | . | CACLPSGRGRETQYF | TGTGCCTGTTTACCTAGCGGCAGAGGGCGGGAGACCCAGTACTTC
TRBJ1-2 | . | TRBV28 | . | CASSSPVGGLGGYTF | TGTGCCAGCAGTTCCCCGGTCGGAGGTCTAGGAGGCTACACCTTC
TRBJ1-5 | . | TRBV28 | . | CASRRRGYSNQPQHF | TGTGCCAGCAGACGAAGGGGATATAGCAATCAGCCCCAGCATTTT
TRBJ2-5 | . | TRBV2 | . | CASSLETQYF | TGTGCCAGCAGCCTAGAGACCCAGTACTTC
TRBJ2-3 | TRBD2 | TRBV5-4 | . | CASSLPTSGTDTQYF | TGTGCCAGCAGCCTGCCGACTAGCGGCACAGATACGCAGTATTTT
TRBJ2-1 | TRBD1 | TRBV18 | . | CASSSGTGSMNEQFF | TGTGCCAGCTCATCCGGGACAGGGTCAATGAATGAGCAGTTCTTC